This T cell receptor (beta chain) was identified in a study of blood T cells in healthy people across ages. This clonotype was observed a few times. The target antigen is unknown. The CDR3 extends over 13 amino acids. V was cut by 8 bases and J by 2 bases, with 12 bases left in between. Findings and limits, study-wide: Comparison with aged donors showed that long-lived donors had more naive CD4+ cells and higher diversity.

With a J-beta primer mix and a sample-barcoded 5' primer, a second PCR ran 7 to 11 cycles. TCRdb ran MiXCR on the 5' RACE reads and lists one entry per CDR3 protein. This table holds under 1,100,000 distinct CDR3 sequences, approximately 25% found once. This same sample was also part of a study on T cells of mothers and their children. That work states: A few healthy Caucasian mothers and their six children donated.

Sequences were obtained from blood. This chain links TRBV12-3 or TRBV12-4 with TRBJ2-5, with D possibly TRBD2 on 5 matching bases. This TCR derives from a girl aged 2-9 years in good health. CDR3 loop: CASLPPGQETQYF. The CDR3 nucleotides are TGTGCCAGCCTCCCGCCGGGGCAAGAGACCCAGTACTTC.